The 29 T cell receptor beta chains given below trace back to one sample, sequenced in a study of CXCR3-negative and CXCR3-positive naive CD8 T cells. Via 5' RACE with UMI labels, TRB cDNA libraries were prepared. TCRdb reworked the 5' RACE reads into one entry per CDR3 protein, no DNA. The specimen's table records about 41,000 distinct CDR3 sequences. The material sequenced was naive CXCR3- CD8+ T cells from blood. Subset: CD45RO-CCR7+CD27+CD95- naive CD8+ T cells lacking CXCR3 (TNR3-). The receptors shown here come from a human donor in good health. Some clones in this sample may be carry-over from other donors' samples.

This sequence joins TRBV10-3 and TRBJ2-2; TCRdb returns TRBD1, unconfirmable since there is no DNA. The V gene's germline CDR1 is ENHRY and CDR2 SYGVKD. CDR3 length: 15 amino acids. The CDR3 here is CAIMGRGENTGELFF.

Measured by frequency, this clonotype is medium-sized. This rearrangement joins TRBV29-1 to TRBJ2-7; TCRdb designates TRBD1, a call that cannot be tested without DNA. Per the germline V gene, CDR1 is SQVTM and CDR2 is ANQGSEA. The CDR3 runs 13 residues. CDR3 in amino acids: CSPGQGKDYEQYF.

The chain is built from TRBV6-1 and TRBJ2-2; TCRdb proposes TRBD1, but this gene call is untestable without DNA. Germline CDR1 is MNHNS and CDR2 is SASEGT. The CDR3 is 16 residues long. The CDR3 spells CASSEVGGIGTGELFF.

The V gene is TRBV7-2, the J gene TRBJ2-3. Germline assignment: CDR1 SGHTA and CDR2 FQGNSA. This CDR3 contains 13 residues. CDR3 protein: CASSLDPTDTQYF. Full variable domain (outside the CDR3, taken from reference TRBV7-2 and TRBJ2-3): GAGVSQSPSNKVTEKGKDVELRCDPISGHTALYWYRQSLGQGLEFLIYFQGNSAPDKSGLPSDRFSAERTGGSVSTLTIQRTQQEDSAVYLCASSLDPTDTQYFGPGTRLTVL.

The chain is built from TRBV5-6 and TRBJ2-7; TCRdb names TRBD1, which stays unverified in the absence of DNA. This CDR3 comprises 16 residues. Germline CDR1 SGHDT, CDR2 YYEEEE. The chain's CDR3 is CASSSLGDRSSYEQYF.

The chain links TRBV15 to TRBJ2-1; TCRdb designates TRBD1, a call that cannot be tested without DNA. Looked up from germline, CDR1 is LNHNV and CDR2 is YYDKDF (reference sequence). The CDR3 loop spans 14 amino acids. The CDR3 sequence is CATSRETAYNEQFF. Full variable domain (outside the CDR3, taken from reference TRBV15 and TRBJ2-1): DAMVIQNPRYQVTQFGKPVTLSCSQTLNHNVMYWYQQKSSQAPKLLFHYYDKDFNNEADTPDNFQSRRPNTSFCFLDIRSPGLGDTAMYLCATSRETAYNEQFFGPGTRLTVL.

The CDR3 protein is CASSLVGTDEQFF. The genes are TRBV7-2 and TRBJ2-1. The germline V gene has CDR1 SGHTA and CDR2 FQGNSA. This CDR3 comprises 13 residues. The variable domain in full, completed from reference TRBV7-2 and TRBJ2-1, reads GAGVSQSPSNKVTEKGKDVELRCDPISGHTALYWYRQSLGQGLEFLIYFQGNSAPDKSGLPSDRFSAERTGGSVSTLTIQRTQQEDSAVYLCASSLVGTDEQFFGPGTRLTVL.

The chain uses TRBV29-1 and TRBJ2-7; absent DNA, TCRdb's TRBD1 call cannot be checked. The CDR3 extends over 13 amino acids. Germline V gives CDR1 SQVTM, CDR2 ANQGSEA. CDR3: CSVILPGAYEQYF.

V usage is TRBV6-5 and J usage is TRBJ1-1. The CDR3 is 14 amino acids. From germline, CDR1 is MNHEY and CDR2 SVGAGI. CDR3 sequence reads: CASSYRGGNTEAFF.

The CDR3 spells CASRSPRVGQGIYTEAFF. The chain joins TRBV7-2 to TRBJ1-1; TCRdb calls TRBD1, which cannot be checked without DNA. The CDR3 runs 18 residues. CDR1 SGHTA and CDR2 FQGNSA come from the germline V gene.

This chain connects TRBV21-1 to TRBJ2-7; there is no DNA to check the TCRdb D call of TRBD2. TRBV21-1 is a known pseudogene. This CDR3 contains 16 residues. CDR3 amino acids: CASSGTSGSWSYEQYF.

This chain connects TRBV7-9 to TRBJ2-1; TCRdb outputs TRBD2, but without DNA this stays unchecked. The CDR3 sequence is 16 residues long. Germline values: CDR1 SEHNR, CDR2 FQNEAQ (reference sequence). Here the CDR3 reads CASSPAQLAGDNEQFF.

V usage is TRBV6-5 and J usage is TRBJ2-2; no DNA is available, so the TRBD1 call from TCRdb remains unchecked. Per germline, CDR1 MNHEY and CDR2 SVGAGI. The CDR3 consists of 17 residues. The CDR3 sequence: CASTLRSGQGGTGELFF.

V usage is TRBV9 and J usage is TRBJ2-2; absent DNA, TCRdb's TRBD1 call cannot be checked. The CDR3 is made up of 15 amino acids. Germline V gives CDR1 SGDLS, CDR2 YYNGEE. CDR3 residues: CASSVQGVGTGELFF. Together with reference TRBV9 and TRBJ2-2, the CDR3 gives the full variable domain: DSGVTQTPKHLITATGQRVTLRCSPRSGDLSVYWYQQSLDQGLQFLIQYYNGEERAKGNILERFSAQQFPDLHSELNLSSLELGDSALYFCASSVQGVGTGELFFGEGSRLTVL.

The CDR3 spells CASSLILTSNQPQHF. The chain links TRBV28 to TRBJ1-5. Germline values: CDR1 MDHEN, CDR2 SYDVKM. This CDR3 has 15 amino acids.

V is TRBV5-1 and J is TRBJ2-1; TCRdb names TRBD2, which stays unverified in the absence of DNA. In germline, CDR1 is SGHRS, CDR2 YFSETQ. This CDR3 region has 14 residues. CDR3 in amino acids: CASSLAGGQNEQFF.

The V and J genes are TRBV4-3 and TRBJ1-5; the D call of TRBD1 rests on TCRdb alone, since no DNA is present to check it. Germline lookup yields CDR1 LGHNA and CDR2 YSLEER. The CDR3 has 14 amino acids. CDR3 residues: CASSLDRGVQPQHF.

The V and J genes are TRBV20-1 and TRBJ2-5. In germline, CDR1 is DFQATT, CDR2 SNEGSKA (reference sequence). This CDR3 region has 14 residues. The CDR3 protein is CSDEGTVQRGPQYF.

The chain joins TRBV20-1 to TRBJ2-7; TCRdb lists TRBD2, though no DNA is available to test this call. The CDR3 covers 13 residues. In germline, CDR1 is DFQATT, CDR2 SNEGSKA (reference sequence). The CDR3 spells CSARTSGDYEQYF.

The V call is TRBV12-3 or TRBV12-4, the J call TRBJ2-5; TCRdb reports TRBD1, a call that lacks DNA to check it against. The CDR3 consists of 13 residues. The CDR3 reads CASAFIGRETQYF.

The V and J genes are TRBV7-6 and TRBJ1-5. The CDR3 totals 19 residues. Germline V lookup: CDR1 SGHVS, CDR2 FNYEAQ. CDR3: CASSFGGSGQGWANQPQHF.

The chain couples TRBV5-5 to TRBJ2-7; checking the TCRdb D call of TRBD1 is not possible without DNA. There are 14 residues in the CDR3. CDR1 and CDR2 from the germline V gene are SGHKS and YYEKEE (reference sequence). The CDR3 reads CASSKDRGFDEQYF.

The chain carries TRBV3-1 and TRBJ1-1. Germline lookup yields CDR1 LGHDT and CDR2 YNNKEL (reference sequence). The CDR3 has 15 residues. CDR3: CASSQASGGRKEAFF.

The V gene is TRBV9, the J gene TRBJ1-1. The CDR3 sequence is 13 residues long. The germline V gene has CDR1 SGDLS and CDR2 YYNGEE. This CDR3 reads CASSVAANTEAFF.

The chain joins TRBV9 to TRBJ2-7; checking the TCRdb D call of TRBD1 is not possible without DNA. Germline V gives CDR1 SGDLS, CDR2 YYNGEE. This CDR3 contains 14 residues. The CDR3 reads CASSARNTGGEQYF.

The chain uses TRBV6-5 and TRBJ2-7; the TCRdb D gene call, TRBD1, has no DNA to confirm it. The CDR3 runs 12 residues. CDR1 and CDR2 from the germline V gene are MNHEY and SVGAGI. The CDR3: CASSNRGQEQYF.

The J gene is TRBJ2-1, the V gene TRBV4-3; there is no DNA to check the TCRdb D call of TRBD1. The CDR3 consists of 16 residues. In germline, CDR1 is LGHNA, CDR2 YSLEER. CDR3: CASSTTGFGSYNEQFF.

The J gene is TRBJ2-7, the V gene TRBV28; TCRdb calls TRBD1, which cannot be checked without DNA. CDR3 length: 14 residues. Per the germline V gene, CDR1 is MDHEN and CDR2 is SYDVKM. The CDR3 region is CASTQGGSVHEQYF. Full variable domain (missing parts from reference TRBV28 and TRBJ2-7): DVKVTQSSRYLVKRTGEKVFLECVQDMDHENMFWYRQDPGLGLRLIYFSYDVKMKEKGDIPEGYSVSREKKERFSLILESASTNQTSMYLCASTQGGSVHEQYFGPGTRLTVT.

This chain links TRBV5-1 with TRBJ2-2. This CDR3 spans 14 amino acids. Looked up from germline, CDR1 is SGHRS and CDR2 is YFSETQ. Here the CDR3 reads CASSLVTGAGELFF.